A single sample is the source of the 13 T cell receptor beta chains below, sequenced in a study of low-dose radiotherapy and immunotherapy resistance in tumors. Regarding time point: after trial treatment. As to treatment: LDRT plus nivolumab, ipilimumab, low-dose cyclophosphamide and aspirin (RACIN trial). With TRAV- and TRBV-specific primers, first-strand cDNA was made, covering the alpha and beta chains. The PCR that amplified TCRs ran for 20 cycles, relying on a constant-region primer and a V-primer adapter. MiXCR, run by TCRdb on the reads, gives a single entry per CDR3 protein. The repertoire holds under 90,000 distinct CDR3 sequences, with 17% as singletons. Sequenced material: PBMCs, taken after low-dose radiotherapy plus immunotherapy. The receptors shown here come from a male donor with prostate cancer.

There are many counts of this clonotype. This rearrangement joins TRBV7-2 to TRBJ1-1; D remains unclear. Trimming removed 5 bases from V and 3 bases from J, with 13 bases in between. Germline-derived CDR1 and CDR2 are SGHTA and FQGNSA. The CDR3 consists of 14 residues. CDR3 DNA sequence: TGTGCCAGCAGCGACCAGACACTCCACACTGAAGCTTTCTTT. Its protein product is CASSDQTLHTEAFF.

With regard to this clonotype: Only one base separates this from a far larger clonotype, so it likely reflects a read error. The rearrangement uses TRBV28 and TRBJ2-1; D possibly corresponds to TRBD1 (6 bases). The CDR3 has 13 amino acids. The germline gives CDR1 MDHEN, CDR2 SYDVKM. V dropped 10 bases and J dropped 8 bases, with 18 bases sitting between them. The CDR3 coding sequence is TGTGCCACGCAATACAGGGATATGGATGAGCAGTTCTTC. Translated, it gives CATQYRDMDEQFF.

This clonotype was seen a handful of times. The V gene is TRBV2, the J gene TRBJ2-3, with 9 bases lining up with TRBD1. The junction had 2 bases not matched to a gene; V was cut back by 8 bases and J by 2 bases. Germline assignment: CDR1 SNHLY and CDR2 FYNNEI. The CDR3 consists of 13 residues. This CDR3 reads CASGTGTTDTQYF. The DNA of the CDR3 is TGTGCCAGCGGGACAGGGACCACAGATACGCAGTATTTT.

This clonotype was recorded many times. The chain is built from TRBV18 and TRBJ2-3; unclear D gene. CDR1 and CDR2 (germline): KGHSH, LQKENI. This CDR3 is 12 amino acids long. Deletions cut 2 bases from V and 2 bases from J, with 2 bases between. In DNA form, the CDR3 reads TGTGCCAGCTCACCAACCACAGATACGCAGTATTTT. The encoded protein is CASSPTTDTQYF.

This clonotype was seen many times. The rearrangement links TRBV20-1 to TRBJ2-1, with D perhaps matching TRBD1 (6 bases). Germline V CDR1 and CDR2: DFQATT, SNEGSKA (reference sequence). V lost 6 bases and J 2 bases, leaving 14 bases between the germline ends. The CDR3 is 14 residues long. The CDR3, as DNA: TGCAGTGCAAGGACAGCCGTCCCCTACAATGAGCAGTTCTTC. This sequence encodes CSARTAVPYNEQFF.

In regard to this clonotype: Only one base separates this from a far larger clonotype, so it likely reflects a read error. The conserved closing phenylalanine or tryptophan is absent in this CDR3, likely reflecting a read error. The genes are TRBV7-9 and TRBJ2-7, with 13 bases fitting TRBD2. V lost 4 bases, J lost 7 bases, and 7 bases stayed unmatched. CDR1 is SEHNR, CDR2 FQNEAQ, per germline (reference sequence). CDR3 length equals 15 residues. CDR3 coding DNA: TGTGCCAGCAGCTCCGGACTAGCGGGAGCAAAAGAGCAGTACTAC. Translated: CASSSGLAGAKEQYY.

This clonotype has ten or more counts. This chain joins TRBV19 and TRBJ2-3; 10 positions agree with TRBD2. The CDR3 has 16 amino acids. The V segment lost 5 bases and the J segment 4 bases; nucleotides outside the gene matches: 9. CDR1 and CDR2 (germline): LNHDA, SQIVND (reference sequence). CDR3 in amino acids: CASSLPASGSPDTQYF. In nucleotides, the CDR3 is TGTGCCAGTAGTCTCCCAGCTAGCGGGAGTCCAGATACGCAGTATTTT.

This clonotype was observed at least ten times. The rearrangement joins TRBV30 to TRBJ2-7; 9 bases align to TRBD1. Germline CDR1 GTSNPN, CDR2 SVGIG (reference sequence). The CDR3 runs 13 residues. Trimming removed 4 bases from V and 5 bases from J; junction bases left unmatched: 6. The DNA for the CDR3 is TGTGCCTGGATTCGACAGGGGGGCCACGAGCAGTACTTC. The encoded protein is CAWIRQGGHEQYF.

There are many counts of this clonotype. CDR3 in amino acids: CASSLTQLAGVETQYF. The CDR3 region has the DNA TGTGCCAGCAGCCTTACCCAACTAGCGGGAGTGGAGACCCAGTACTTC. The chain couples TRBV28 to TRBJ2-5; the match to TRBD2 covers 11 bases. Per germline, CDR1 MDHEN and CDR2 SYDVKM. With V trimmed by 6 bases and J by 5 bases, 11 bases remained unmatched. The CDR3 consists of 16 residues.

This clonotype was recorded at least ten times. This chain uses TRBV20-1 with TRBJ2-1, with 9 bases that match TRBD2. In germline, CDR1 is DFQATT, CDR2 SNEGSKA (reference sequence). V was pared by 5 bases and J by 7 bases, with 15 bases of the junction left unmatched. The CDR3 contains 16 residues. The CDR3: CSAPPPLAGRENEQFF. DNA of the CDR3: TGCAGTGCTCCACCCCCGCTAGCGGGACGGGAGAATGAGCAGTTCTTC.

This clonotype was detected ten times or more. The chain couples TRBV11-2 to TRBJ2-5, with D tentatively TRBD1 or TRBD2 (5 bases each). The CDR3 contains 14 residues. The V and J ends lost 3 bases and 4 bases respectively, with 12 bases between them. The germline CDR1 and CDR2 sequences are SGHAT and FQNNGV. The CDR3 DNA reads TGTGCCAGCAGCTTCTACTCGGGGCGAGAGACCCAGTACTTC. Translation: CASSFYSGRETQYF.

To note about this clonotype: This may arise from a read error, as a much more abundant clone is one base away. The chain joins TRBV6-2 or TRBV6-3 to TRBJ1-1; TRBD1 matches 11 bases. CDR1 MNHEY and CDR2 SVGEGT come from the germline V gene. The CDR3 totals 17 residues. V lost 10 bases to trimming and J lost 6 bases; unmatched junction nucleotides: 19. The CDR3 here is CANINPWGQGEIAEAFF. CDR3 coding DNA: TGTGCCAACATTAATCCGTGGGGACAGGGGGAGATCGCTGAAGCTTTCTTT.

Worth noting for this clonotype: This likely came from a read error, as a far larger clone is one base away. The CDR3: CASSLPNMGGNTF. As DNA, the CDR3 is TGTGCCAGCAGTTTGCCCAACATGGGGGGCAACACCTTC. The V gene is TRBV27, the J gene TRBJ1-2; possible D gene TRBD1, 6 bases. CDR3 length: 13 amino acids. V lost 3 bases, J lost 12 bases, and 17 bases lay in between. Germline CDR1 reads MNHEY; CDR2 reads SMNVEV (reference sequence).